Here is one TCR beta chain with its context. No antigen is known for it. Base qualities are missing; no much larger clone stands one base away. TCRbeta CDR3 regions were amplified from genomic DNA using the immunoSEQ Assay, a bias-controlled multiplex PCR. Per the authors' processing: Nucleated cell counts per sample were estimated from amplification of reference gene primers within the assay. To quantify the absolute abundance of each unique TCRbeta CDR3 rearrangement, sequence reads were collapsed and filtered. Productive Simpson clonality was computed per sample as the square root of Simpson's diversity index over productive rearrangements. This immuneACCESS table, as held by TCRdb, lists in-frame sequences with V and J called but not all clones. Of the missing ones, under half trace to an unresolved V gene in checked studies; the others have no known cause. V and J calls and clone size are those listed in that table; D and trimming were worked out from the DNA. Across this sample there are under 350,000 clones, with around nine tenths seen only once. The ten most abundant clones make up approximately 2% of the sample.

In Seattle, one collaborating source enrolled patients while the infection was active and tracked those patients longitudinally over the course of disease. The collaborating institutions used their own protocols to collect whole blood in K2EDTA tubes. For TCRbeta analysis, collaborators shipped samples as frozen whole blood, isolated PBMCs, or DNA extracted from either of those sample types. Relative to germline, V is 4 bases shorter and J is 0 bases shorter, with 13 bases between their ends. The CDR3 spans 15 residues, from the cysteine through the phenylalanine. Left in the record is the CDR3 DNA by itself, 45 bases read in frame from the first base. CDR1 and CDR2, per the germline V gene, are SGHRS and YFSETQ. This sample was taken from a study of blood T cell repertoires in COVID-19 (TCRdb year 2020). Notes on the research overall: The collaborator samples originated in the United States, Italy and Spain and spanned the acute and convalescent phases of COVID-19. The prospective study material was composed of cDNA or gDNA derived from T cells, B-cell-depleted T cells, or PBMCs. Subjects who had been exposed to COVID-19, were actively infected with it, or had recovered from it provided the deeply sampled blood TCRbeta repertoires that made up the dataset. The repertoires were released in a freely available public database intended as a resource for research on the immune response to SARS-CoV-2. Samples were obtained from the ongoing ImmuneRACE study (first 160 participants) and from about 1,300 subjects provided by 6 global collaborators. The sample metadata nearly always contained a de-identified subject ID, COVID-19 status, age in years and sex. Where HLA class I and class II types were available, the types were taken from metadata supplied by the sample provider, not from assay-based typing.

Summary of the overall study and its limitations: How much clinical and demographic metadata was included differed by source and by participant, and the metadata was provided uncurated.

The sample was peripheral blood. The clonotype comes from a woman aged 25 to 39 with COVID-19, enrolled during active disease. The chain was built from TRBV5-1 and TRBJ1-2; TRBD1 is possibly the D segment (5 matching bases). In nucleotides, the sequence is TGCGCCAGCAGCCCCATGGGGGGGGCTAACTATGGCTACACCTTC. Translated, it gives CASSPMGGANYGYTF.